This T cell receptor (beta chain) was documented in a study of cytomegalovirus exposure and HLA in healthy donors. About this clone itself: As yet, its antigen is unknown.

Deletions cut 6 bases from V and 2 bases from J, with 14 bases between. The CDR3 contains 15 residues. Germline V gene lookup returns CDR1 MDHEN and CDR2 SYDVKM. The primer mix had 60 Vbeta and 13 Jbeta primers. The data were produced by immunoSEQ multiplex PCR, yet TCRdb's version contains in-frame clones alone and is incomplete. The sample has around 110,000 clones; 9.5% are singletons. Study results and caveats: Data from an earlier analysis indicated that most TCR beta V segments were productive either about 87% or about 30% of the time. Some V segments could not be told apart, so they were left out, TRBV6-2 and TRBV6-3 among them. TCR beta sequences numbering over 15,000 were associated with HLA alleles at 0.05 false discovery rate in a later analysis.

The sequence was obtained from a man aged 25-45 years in good health and CMV-seronegative. The V and J genes are TRBV28 and TRBJ1-5; D uncertain. Sequencing was performed on PBMCs. DNA of the CDR3: TGTGCCAGCAGATTTTTAACCGGTGGCAATCAGCCCCAGCATTTT. It specifies CASRFLTGGNQPQHF.